The clone carrying this T cell receptor beta chain was counted many times. This sample is drawn from a study of CD8 T cells in ankylosing spondylitis. This CDR3 is built from 17 residues. Germline lookup yields CDR1 SGHTA and CDR2 FQGNSA. With V trimmed by 7 bases and J by 0 bases, 13 bases remained unmatched. MiXCR, run by TCRdb on the 5' RACE reads, gives a single entry per CDR3 protein. Found here are around 22,000 distinct CDR3 sequences, 10% to 15% of them singletons; the top ten hold about 35%. The receptor was derived from a male donor with ankylosing spondylitis or in good health (not recorded which). What was sequenced was blood. This rearrangement joins TRBV7-2 to TRBJ2-3, with TRBD2 matching 7 bases. CDR3 sequence: CASNLKPAGVSTDTQYF. CDR3 DNA sequence: TGTGCCAGCAATCTGAAACCGGCGGGAGTAAGCACAGATACGCAGTATTTT.